The 12 T cell receptor beta chains presented below share a single source sample, sequenced in a study of graft-versus-host responses after intestinal transplantation. Using immunoSEQ multiplex PCR, the repertoire was profiled, and TCRdb retains in-frame clones only, with some absent. In the table there are 15,000 to 20,000 clones, approximately 89% of which are singletons. The sequences come from bone marrow, collected roughly 130 days after transplant. The source of these receptors is a human patient who received an intestinal transplant, so some T cells may come from the graft donor.

This chain connects TRBV6-4 to TRBJ2-1; possibly TRBD1 for D (6 bases). CDR1 MRHNA and CDR2 SNTAGT come from the germline V gene. V was pared by 2 bases and J by 3 bases, with 11 bases between. The CDR3 consists of 15 residues. The CDR3 region is CASSDGPDSYNEQFF. For the CDR3, the DNA is TGTGCCAGCAGTGACGGGCCGGACAGCTACAATGAGCAGTTCTTC.

This clone appeared a few times. This chain connects TRBV5-1 to TRBJ2-3; TRBD2 agrees at 10 bases. The V and J ends lost 7 bases and 4 bases, in that order; junction bases with no gene match: 6. The germline V gene encodes CDR1 SGHRS and CDR2 YFSETQ. This CDR3 has 14 amino acids. CDR3 sequence reads: CASVAGGWADTQYF. The CDR3 coding sequence is TGCGCCAGCGTAGCGGGAGGTTGGGCAGATACGCAGTATTTT.

The rearrangement uses TRBV29-1 and TRBJ2-2; D is unresolved. Trimming took 5 bases from V and 8 from J, leaving 18 bases between them. Germline V gene lookup returns CDR1 SQVTM and CDR2 ANQGSEA. The CDR3 covers 14 residues. CDR3 loop: CSVQARSPGGELFF. The CDR3 DNA is TGCAGCGTTCAAGCCAGGTCCCCCGGGGGGGAGCTGTTTTTT.

The chain uses TRBV29-1 and TRBJ2-3; D is possibly TRBD2 (6 bases). CDR3 length equals 13 residues. Trimming removed 6 bases from V and 0 bases from J, with 10 bases in between. Germline-derived CDR1 and CDR2 are SQVTM and ANQGSEA. Here the CDR3 DNA reads TGCAGCGTCGCCGGGGGTAGCACAGATACGCAGTATTTT. Amino acids: CSVAGGSTDTQYF.

The CDR3 sequence is CASSLYGQGDGYTF. DNA of the CDR3: TGTGCCAGCAGCTTATATGGACAGGGGGATGGCTACACCTTC. The rearrangement uses TRBV7-8 and TRBJ1-2; 10 positions match TRBD1. CDR1 is SGHVS, CDR2 FQNEAQ, per germline. CDR3 length equals 14 residues. V lost 2 bases and J lost 6; bases outside the gene matches: 3.

Concerning this clone: At one end the junction does not follow the germline gene, possibly because of a read error. V usage is TRBV27 and J usage is TRBJ2-3; a weak D match, TRBD1 (5 bases). This CDR3 region has 15 residues. The germline CDR1 and CDR2 sequences are MNHEY and SMNVEV (reference sequence). In DNA, the CDR3 is TGTGCCAGCAGTATATCCCAGGGATACACAGATACGCAGTATTTT. Translation: CASSISQGYTDTQYF.

The rearrangement joins TRBV11-2 to TRBJ2-7; D possibly corresponds to TRBD2 (6 bases). This CDR3 comprises 15 residues. Trimming took 3 bases from V and 2 from J, leaving 14 bases between them. CDR1 is SGHAT, CDR2 FQNNGV, per germline. The CDR3 DNA is TGTGCCAGCAGCTTCATCTCAACGGGGGCCTACGAGCAGTACTTC. This translates into CASSFISTGAYEQYF.

This clone has just a few counts. V is TRBV7-9 and J is TRBJ2-5; D remains ambiguous. The CDR3 sequence is 14 residues long. The V and J ends lost 4 bases and 2 bases respectively, with 11 bases between them. The germline V gene encodes CDR1 SEHNR and CDR2 FQNEAQ (reference sequence). The CDR3 nucleotides are TGTGCCAGCAGCTACCGCGGCGTACAAGAGACCCAGTACTTC. Protein sequence: CASSYRGVQETQYF.

The V call is TRBV7-8, the J call TRBJ2-7, with 9 bases that match TRBD1. Germline CDR1 and CDR2: SGHVS and FQNEAQ. The CDR3 loop spans 14 amino acids. With V trimmed by 3 bases and J by 3 bases, 3 bases remained unmatched. Here the CDR3 DNA reads TGTGCCAGCAGCTTCAGACAGGGGGTCTACGAGCAGTACTTC. It is translated as CASSFRQGVYEQYF.

The CDR3 sequence is CASSQIDATNEKLFF. DNA of the CDR3: TGTGCCAGCAGCCAGATCGACGCAACTAATGAAAAACTGTTTTTT. This chain links TRBV14 with TRBJ1-4; D ambiguous. V lost 3 bases, J lost 0 bases, and 8 bases lay in between. Germline CDR1 SGHDN, CDR2 FVKESK. This CDR3 spans 15 amino acids.

The chain employs TRBV29-1 and TRBJ2-7; 9 nucleotides agree with TRBD2. Germline CDR1 and CDR2: SQVTM and ANQGSEA. Unmatched junction bases numbered 3, after V lost 4 bases and J lost 2 bases. The CDR3 has 13 amino acids. The CDR3 reads CSVVAGVAYEQYF. CDR3 bases: TGCAGCGTTGTAGCGGGAGTAGCCTACGAGCAGTACTTC.

This clone was counted once. J is TRBJ2-5 and V is TRBV5-6; tentative D call: TRBD2 (6 bases). V was shortened by 5 bases and J by 7 bases, with 24 bases between the two germline ends. The CDR3 has 16 amino acids. Germline-derived CDR1 and CDR2 are SGHDT and YYEEEE. As DNA, the CDR3 is TGTGCCAGCAGTCCGAGACCGGGACTCTTGGTTTGGACCCAGTACTTC. Its protein is CASSPRPGLLVWTQYF.